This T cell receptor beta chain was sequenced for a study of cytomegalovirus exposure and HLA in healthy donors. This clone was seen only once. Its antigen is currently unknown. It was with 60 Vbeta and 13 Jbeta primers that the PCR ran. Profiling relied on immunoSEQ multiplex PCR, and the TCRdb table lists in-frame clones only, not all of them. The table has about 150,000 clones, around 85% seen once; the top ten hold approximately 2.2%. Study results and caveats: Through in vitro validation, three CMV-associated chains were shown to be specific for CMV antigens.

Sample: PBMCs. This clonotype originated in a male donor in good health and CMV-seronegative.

The CDR3 DNA reads TGTGCCAGTAGTATGCCGCCGGGACAGGGATTTGGTGGCTACACCTTC. As protein: CASSMPPGQGFGGYTF. V is TRBV19 and J is TRBJ1-2, with 9 bases identical to TRBD1. V dropped 3 bases and J dropped 7; count of bases not matched to a gene: 12. There are 16 residues in the CDR3. CDR1 is LNHDA and CDR2 is SQIVND in the germline V gene (reference sequence).